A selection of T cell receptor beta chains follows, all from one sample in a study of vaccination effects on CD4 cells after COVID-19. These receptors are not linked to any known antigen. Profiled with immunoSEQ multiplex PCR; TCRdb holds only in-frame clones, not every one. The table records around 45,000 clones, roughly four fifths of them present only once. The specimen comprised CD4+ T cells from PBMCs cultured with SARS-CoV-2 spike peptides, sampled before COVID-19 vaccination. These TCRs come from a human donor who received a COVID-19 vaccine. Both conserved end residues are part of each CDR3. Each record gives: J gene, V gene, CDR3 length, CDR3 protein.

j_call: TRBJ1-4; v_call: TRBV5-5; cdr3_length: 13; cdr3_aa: CASSLFGNEKLFF
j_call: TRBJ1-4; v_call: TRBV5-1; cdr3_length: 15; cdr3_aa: CASSQDPGSGEKLFF
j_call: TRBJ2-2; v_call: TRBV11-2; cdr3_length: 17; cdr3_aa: CASSYPAASGITGELFF
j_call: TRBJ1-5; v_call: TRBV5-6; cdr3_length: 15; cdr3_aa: CASSLVGEGNQPQHF
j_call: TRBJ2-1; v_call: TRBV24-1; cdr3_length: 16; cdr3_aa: CATSDPRTGAYNEQFF
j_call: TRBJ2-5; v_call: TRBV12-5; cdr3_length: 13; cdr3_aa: CASGSGVQETQYF
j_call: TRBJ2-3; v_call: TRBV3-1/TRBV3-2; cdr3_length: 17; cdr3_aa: CASSQRAGPLNPDTQYF
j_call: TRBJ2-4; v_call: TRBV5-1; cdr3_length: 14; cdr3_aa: CASSLDPALNIQYF
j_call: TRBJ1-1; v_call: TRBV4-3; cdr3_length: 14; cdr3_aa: CASSQGLGYTEAFF
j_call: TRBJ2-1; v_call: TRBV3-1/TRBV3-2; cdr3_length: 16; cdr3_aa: CASSSTGASSYNEQFF
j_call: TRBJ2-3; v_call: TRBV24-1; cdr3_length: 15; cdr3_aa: CATSDSGSSADTQYF
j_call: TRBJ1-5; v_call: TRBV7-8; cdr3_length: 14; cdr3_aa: CASSSQGEDQPQHF
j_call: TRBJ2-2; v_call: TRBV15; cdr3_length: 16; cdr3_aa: CATSRDERGAVGELFF
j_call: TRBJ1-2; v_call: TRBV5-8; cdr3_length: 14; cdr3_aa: CASSRDRRSNGYTF
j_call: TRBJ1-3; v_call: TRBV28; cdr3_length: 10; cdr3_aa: CATRGPPIYF
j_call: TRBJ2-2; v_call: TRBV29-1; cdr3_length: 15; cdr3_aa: CSVGRGNANTGELFF
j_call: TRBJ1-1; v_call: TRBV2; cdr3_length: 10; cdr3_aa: CASSRTEAFF
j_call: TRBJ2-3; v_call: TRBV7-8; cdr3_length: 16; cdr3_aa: CASSLLAGGHTDTQYF
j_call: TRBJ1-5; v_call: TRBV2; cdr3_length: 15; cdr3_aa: CASSSTGGNNQPQHF
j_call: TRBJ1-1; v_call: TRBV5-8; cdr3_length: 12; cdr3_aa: CASARYDTEAFF
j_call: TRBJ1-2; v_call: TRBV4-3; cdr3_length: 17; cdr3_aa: CASSLGQGVVDRSGYTF
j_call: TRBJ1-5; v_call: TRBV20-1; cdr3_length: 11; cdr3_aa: CSAMNNQPQHF
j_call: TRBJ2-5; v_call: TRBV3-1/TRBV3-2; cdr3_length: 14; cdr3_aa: CASSQRRGTETQYF
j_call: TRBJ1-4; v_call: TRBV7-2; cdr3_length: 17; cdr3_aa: CASSDRRTGKRDEKLFF
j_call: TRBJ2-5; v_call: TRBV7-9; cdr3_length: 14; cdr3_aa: CASSLILTQETQYF
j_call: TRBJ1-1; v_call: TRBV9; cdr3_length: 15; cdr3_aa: CASSVAGTGATEAFF
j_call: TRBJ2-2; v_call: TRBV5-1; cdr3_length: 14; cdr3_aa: CASGSGALTGELFF
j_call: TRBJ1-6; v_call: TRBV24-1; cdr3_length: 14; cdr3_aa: CATALQGSSSPLHF
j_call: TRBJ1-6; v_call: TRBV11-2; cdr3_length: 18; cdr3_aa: CASSRSSLLGRINSPLHF
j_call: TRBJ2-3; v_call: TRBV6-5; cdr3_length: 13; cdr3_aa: CASSPTSADPQYF
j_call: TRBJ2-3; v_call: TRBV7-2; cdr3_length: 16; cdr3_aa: CASSSPLTPQPDTQYF
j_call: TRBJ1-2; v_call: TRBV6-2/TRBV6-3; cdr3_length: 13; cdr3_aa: CASSRQGSHGYTF
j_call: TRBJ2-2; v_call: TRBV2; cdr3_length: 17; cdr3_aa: CASSRRAGGANTGELFF
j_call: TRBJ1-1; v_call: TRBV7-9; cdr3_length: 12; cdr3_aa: CAGAAENTEAFF
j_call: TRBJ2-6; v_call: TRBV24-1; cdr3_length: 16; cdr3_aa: CATSDPTGTGANVLTF
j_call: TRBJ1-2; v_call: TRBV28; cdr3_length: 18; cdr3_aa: CASRSTGAVLDTLYGYTF
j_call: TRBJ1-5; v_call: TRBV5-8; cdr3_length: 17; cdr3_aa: CASSLLLGASSNQPQHF
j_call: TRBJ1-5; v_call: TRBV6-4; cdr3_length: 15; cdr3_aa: CASRQPNGSLQPQHF
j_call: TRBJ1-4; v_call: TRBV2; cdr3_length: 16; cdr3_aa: CASTLSAVGGRGKLFF
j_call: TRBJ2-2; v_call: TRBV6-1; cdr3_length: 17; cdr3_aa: CASSEGIGTVNTGELFF
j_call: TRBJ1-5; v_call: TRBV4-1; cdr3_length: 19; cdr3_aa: CASSQIWDRGTTNNQPQHF
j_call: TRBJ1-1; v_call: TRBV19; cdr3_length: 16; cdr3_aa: CATALGPGQSYTEAFF
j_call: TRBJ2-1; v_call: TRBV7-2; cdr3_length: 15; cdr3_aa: CASSPWGGNSNEQFF
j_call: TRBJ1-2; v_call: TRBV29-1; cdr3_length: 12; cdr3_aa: CSVGRASYGYTF
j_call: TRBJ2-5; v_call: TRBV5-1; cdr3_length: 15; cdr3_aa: CASSLVGGPAETQYF
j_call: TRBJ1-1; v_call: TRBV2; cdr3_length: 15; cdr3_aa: CASSEAWSLNTEAFF
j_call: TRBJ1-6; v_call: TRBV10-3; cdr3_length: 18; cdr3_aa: CAISEPRDRAGGNSPLHF
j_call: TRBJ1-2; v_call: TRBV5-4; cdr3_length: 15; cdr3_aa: CASSPARAPNYGYTF
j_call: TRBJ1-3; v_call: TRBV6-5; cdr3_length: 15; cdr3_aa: CASSRTTTPGNTIYF
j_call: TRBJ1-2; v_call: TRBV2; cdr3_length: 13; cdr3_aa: CASSQGALYGYTF
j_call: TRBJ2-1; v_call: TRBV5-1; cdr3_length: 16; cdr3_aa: CASKYSGTSGYNEQFF
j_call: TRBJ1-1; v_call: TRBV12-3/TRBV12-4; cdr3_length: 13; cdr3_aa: CASSYRSNTEAFF